This is a list of T cell receptor beta chains from one sample in a study of blood T cell repertoires in COVID-19. Repertoires were generated with immunoSEQ multiplex PCR, while TCRdb's copy carries only in-frame clones and drops some. This table holds 240,000 or so clones, 75% to 90% found once. What was sequenced was peripheral blood. The receptors derive from a woman in her twenties or thirties who had recovered from COVID-19. CDR3s include the opening cysteine and the closing phenylalanine or tryptophan. D genes are given only for firm matches. Only part of the rows carry a size: once, few, many, or a class if the clone is expanded.

length | size | D | J | V | CDR3 | DNA
18 | - | - | TRBJ1-6 | TRBV6-2/TRBV6-3 | CASSLIGGSDYINSPLHF | TGTGCCAGCAGCCTCATAGGAGGATCGGACTACATTAATTCACCCCTCCACTTT
18 | - | TRBD2 | TRBJ2-2 | TRBV3-1/TRBV3-2 | CASSRAAVAGPNTGELFF | TGTGCCAGCAGCCGGGCTGCGGTAGCGGGCCCGAACACCGGGGAGCTGTTTTTT
17 | - | - | TRBJ1-3 | TRBV7-9 | CASSHSGGLNSGNTIYF | TGTGCCAGCAGCCACTCCGGGGGACTCAACTCTGGAAACACCATATATTTT
14 | - | TRBD1 | TRBJ1-2 | TRBV5-1 | CASSLDRGDYGYTF | TGCGCCAGCAGCCTGGACAGGGGGGACTATGGCTACACCTTC
21 | - | - | TRBJ1-5 | TRBV28 | CASSFSPLQPGHSPSNQPQHF | TGTGCCAGCAGTTTCTCTCCACTCCAACCGGGACATTCCCCTAGCAATCAGCCCCAGCATTTT
12 | once | - | TRBJ2-7 | TRBV29-1 | CSVVVPPYEQYF | TGCAGCGTTGTAGTACCTCCCTACGAGCAGTACTTC
15 | - | TRBD1 | TRBJ2-5 | TRBV7-9 | CASSSNRGRRETQYF | TGTGCCAGCAGCTCGAACAGGGGGCGTCGAGAGACCCAGTACTTC
15 | - | TRBD2 | TRBJ2-5 | TRBV6-5 | CASSTGPGGQETQYF | TGTGCCAGCAGTACAGGACCGGGGGGCCAAGAGACCCAGTACTTC
12 | - | - | TRBJ2-5 | TRBV19 | CATSRHREAQYF | TGTGCCACCTCGCGACACAGGGAAGCCCAGTACTTC
13 | - | - | TRBJ2-7 | TRBV11-2 | CASSFGLLGEQYF | TGTGCCAGCAGCTTCGGACTATTGGGCGAGCAGTACTTC
15 | - | - | TRBJ1-2 | TRBV6-5 | CASSPQTGSSYGYTF | TGTGCCAGCAGTCCTCAGACAGGATCTAGCTATGGCTACACCTTC
16 | - | TRBD2 | TRBJ2-5 | TRBV3-1/TRBV3-2 | CASSQQGLVGSETQYF | TGTGCCAGCAGCCAACAAGGACTAGTGGGTTCGGAGACCCAGTACTTC
14 | once | - | TRBJ2-6 | TRBV19 | CASGYGSGANVLTF | TGTGCCAGTGGTTACGGTTCTGGGGCCAACGTCCTGACTTTC
14 | - | - | TRBJ2-7 | TRBV19 | CASSIAQGPYEQYF | TGTGCCAGTAGTATAGCCCAGGGTCCATACGAGCAGTACTTC
13 | - | TRBD1 | TRBJ2-5 | TRBV6-5 | CATSSGTAKTQYF | TGTGCCACGTCCTCCGGGACAGCAAAGACCCAGTACTTC
15 | few | TRBD2 | TRBJ2-3 | TRBV2 | CASSDLAGGTDTQYF | TGTGCCAGCAGTGACTTGGCGGGGGGCACAGATACGCAGTATTTT
13 | - | - | TRBJ1-1 | TRBV6-5 | CASTGQMNTEAFF | TGTGCCAGTACGGGACAAATGAACACTGAAGCTTTCTTT
16 | - | TRBD2 | TRBJ2-3 | TRBV6-1 | CASSVTSGGLTDTQYF | TGTGCCAGCAGTGTCACTAGCGGGGGGCTCACAGATACGCAGTATTTT
16 | - | TRBD2 | TRBJ2-1 | TRBV9 | CASSVGTSGGVVEQFF | TGTGCCAGCAGCGTAGGGACTAGCGGGGGGGTCGTTGAGCAGTTCTTC
15 | once | TRBD1 | TRBJ1-1 | TRBV5-1 | CASSLGDRLNTEAFF | TGCGCCAGCAGCTTGGGGGACAGGCTCAACACTGAAGCTTTCTTT
13 | - | - | TRBJ2-5 | TRBV10-3 | CAISSRDTETQYF | TGTGCCATCAGTTCTCGGGACACAGAGACCCAGTACTTC
16 | - | TRBD2 | TRBJ2-2 | TRBV5-1 | CASSLLRGANTGELFF | TGCGCCAGCAGCTTGTTGCGGGGGGCTAACACCGGGGAGCTGTTTTTT
13 | - | - | TRBJ2-3 | TRBV4-1 | CASSLSGTDTQYF | TGCGCCAGCAGCTTATCGGGGACAGATACGCAGTATTTT
14 | - | TRBD2 | TRBJ2-7 | TRBV11-1 | CASSLERGAYEQYF | TGTGCCAGCAGCTTAGAACGGGGGGCCTACGAGCAGTACTTC
17 | - | TRBD2 | TRBJ2-5 | TRBV10-3 | CAISPGGLAGSQETQYF | TGTGCCATCAGTCCCGGGGGACTAGCGGGGTCCCAAGAGACCCAGTACTTC
15 | - | - | TRBJ1-3 | TRBV6-5 | CASSSTGFLGNTIYF | TGTGCCAGCAGTTCAACGGGATTTCTGGGAAACACCATATATTTT
13 | few | - | TRBJ1-6 | TRBV5-1 | CASRNGGLEPLHF | TGCGCCAGCAGAAATGGGGGACTGGAACCCCTCCACTTT
16 | few | TRBD2 | TRBJ2-2 | TRBV5-1 | CASSFLAGGNTGELFF | TGCGCCAGCAGCTTCCTAGCGGGGGGGAACACCGGGGAGCTGTTTTTT
15 | - | - | TRBJ2-5 | TRBV5-1 | CASSALPGGQETQYF | TGCGCCAGCAGCGCCCTTCCAGGGGGGCAAGAGACCCAGTACTTC
16 | - | TRBD2 | TRBJ2-3 | TRBV5-1 | CASSLGSGGALDTQYF | TGCGCCAGCAGCTTGGGGAGCGGGGGGGCCTTAGATACGCAGTATTTT
14 | - | - | TRBJ2-3 | TRBV20-1 | CSASGEGERDTQYF | TGCAGTGCTAGTGGAGAGGGGGAAAGGGATACGCAGTATTTT
15 | - | TRBD1 | TRBJ1-2 | TRBV9 | CASSAGTGGDYGYTF | TGTGCCAGCAGCGCAGGGACAGGGGGTGACTATGGCTACACCTTC
16 | - | TRBD1 | TRBJ2-7 | TRBV2 | CASSVSGTGLSYEQYF | TGTGCCAGCAGTGTCTCCGGGACAGGTCTATCCTACGAGCAGTACTTC
15 | - | - | TRBJ2-3 | TRBV7-9 | CASCTSGSSTDTQYF | TGTGCCAGCTGCACCTCCGGGAGCAGCACAGATACGCAGTATTTT
15 | - | TRBD1 | TRBJ2-2 | TRBV4-1 | CASSQDRDRGEELFF | TGCGCCAGCAGCCAAGATCGGGACAGGGGGGAGGAGCTGTTTTTT
14 | - | - | TRBJ1-6 | TRBV11-2 | CASSLGHPDMPLHF | TGTGCCAGCAGCCTGGGACACCCGGATATGCCCCTCCACTTT
17 | - | TRBD2 | TRBJ2-7 | TRBV18 | CASSPLAGAPLSYEQYF | TGTGCCAGCTCACCTCTAGCGGGGGCGCCCCTCTCCTACGAGCAGTACTTC
13 | - | TRBD2 | TRBJ2-5 | TRBV7-2 | CASSLGTSETQYF | TGTGCCAGCAGCTTAGGGACTAGCGAGACCCAGTACTTC
13 | - | TRBD1 | TRBJ2-7 | TRBV10-3 | CAISADRGDEQYF | TGTGCCATCAGTGCTGACAGGGGAGACGAGCAGTACTTC
15 | - | - | TRBJ1-3 | TRBV6-5 | CASSLTVPEVNTIYF | TGTGCCAGCAGCCTTACCGTCCCAGAAGTAAACACCATATATTTT
17 | - | TRBD2 | TRBJ2-3 | TRBV7-6 | CASSLLVAGGPGDTQYF | TGTGCCAGCAGCTTACTGGTGGCGGGGGGGCCAGGAGATACGCAGTATTTT
14 | - | - | TRBJ1-1 | TRBV15 | CATSAGPANPEAFF | TGTGCCACCAGCGCGGGACCAGCAAATCCTGAAGCTTTCTTT
18 | - | - | TRBJ2-6 | TRBV7-2 | CASSPWTGRASGANVLTF | TGTGCCAGCAGTCCTTGGACAGGGAGGGCCTCTGGGGCCAACGTCCTGACTTTC
11 | - | TRBD2 | TRBJ2-1 | TRBV2 | CASWGGNEQFF | TGTGCCAGCTGGGGGGGGAATGAGCAGTTCTTC
16 | - | TRBD2 | TRBJ2-1 | TRBV11-2 | CASSLDLLAGGRARFF | TGTGCCAGCAGCTTAGATCTTCTAGCGGGGGGACGTGCGCGGTTCTTC
15 | - | - | TRBJ1-1 | TRBV6-5 | CASSFRPGVGTEAFF | TGTGCCAGCAGTTTTCGGCCGGGGGTAGGCACTGAAGCTTTCTTT
14 | - | - | TRBJ1-1 | TRBV4-2 | CASSQEGLNTEAFF | TGTGCCAGCAGCCAAGAGGGCCTCAACACTGAAGCTTTCTTT